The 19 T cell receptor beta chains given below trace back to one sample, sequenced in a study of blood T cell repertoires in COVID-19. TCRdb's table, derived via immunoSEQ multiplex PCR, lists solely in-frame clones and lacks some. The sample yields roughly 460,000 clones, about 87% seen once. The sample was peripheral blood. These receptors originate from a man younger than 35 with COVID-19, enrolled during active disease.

The CDR3 is CASSRTQGIGELFF. Here the CDR3 DNA reads TGTGCCAGCAGCCGGACACAGGGAATCGGGGAGCTGTTTTTT. The rearrangement joins TRBV7-3 to TRBJ2-2; a possible D gene is TRBD1 (6 bases). Germline CDR1 and CDR2: SGHTA and FQGTGA. This CDR3 region has 14 residues. Between the trimmed V and J ends, which lost 5 bases and 7 bases, there was a span of 14 bases. Full variable domain (remainder filled in from reference TRBV7-3 and TRBJ2-2): GAGVSQTPSNKVTEKGKYVELRCDPISGHTALYWYRQSLGQGPEFLIYFQGTGAADDSGLPNDRFFAVRPEGSVSTLKIQRTERGDSAVYLCASSRTQGIGELFFGEGSRLTVL.

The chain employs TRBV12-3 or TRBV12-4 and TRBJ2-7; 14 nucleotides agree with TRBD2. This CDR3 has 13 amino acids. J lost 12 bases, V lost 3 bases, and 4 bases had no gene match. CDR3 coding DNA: TGTGCCAGCAGTTTTGGGACTAGCGGGAGTCTGTACTTC. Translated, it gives CASSFGTSGSLYF.

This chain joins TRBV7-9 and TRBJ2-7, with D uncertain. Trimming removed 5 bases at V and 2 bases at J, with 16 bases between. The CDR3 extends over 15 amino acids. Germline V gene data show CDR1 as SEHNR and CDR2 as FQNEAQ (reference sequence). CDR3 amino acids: CASSRSSGTTYEQYF. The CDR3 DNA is TGTGCCAGCAGCCGAAGTTCGGGTACTACCTACGAGCAGTACTTC.

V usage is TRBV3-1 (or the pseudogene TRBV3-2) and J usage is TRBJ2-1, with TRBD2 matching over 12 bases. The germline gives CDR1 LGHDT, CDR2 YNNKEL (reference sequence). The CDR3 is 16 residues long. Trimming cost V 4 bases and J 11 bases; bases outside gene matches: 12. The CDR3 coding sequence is TGTGCCAGCAGCCCCCGGTTCCTAGCGGGGGGGCGCAAGCAGTTCTTC. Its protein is CASSPRFLAGGRKQFF.

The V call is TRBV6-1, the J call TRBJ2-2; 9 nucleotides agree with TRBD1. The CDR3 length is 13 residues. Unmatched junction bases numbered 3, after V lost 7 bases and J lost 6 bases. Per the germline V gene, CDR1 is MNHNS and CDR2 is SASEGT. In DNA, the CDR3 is TGTGCCAGCAAACAGGGGGCAGCCGGGGAGCTGTTTTTT. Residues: CASKQGAAGELFF.

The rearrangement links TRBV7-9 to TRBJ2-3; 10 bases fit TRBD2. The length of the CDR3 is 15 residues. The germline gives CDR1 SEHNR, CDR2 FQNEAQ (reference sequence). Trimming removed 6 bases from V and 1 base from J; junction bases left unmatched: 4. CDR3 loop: CASRLSGGGTDTQYF. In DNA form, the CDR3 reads TGTGCCAGCAGACTAAGCGGGGGGGGCACAGATACGCAGTATTTT. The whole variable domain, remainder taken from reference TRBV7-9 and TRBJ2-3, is DTGVSQNPRHKITKRGQNVTFRCDPISEHNRLYWYRQTLGQGPEFLTYFQNEAQLEKSRLLSDRFSAERPKGSFSTLEIQRTEQGDSAMYLCASRLSGGGTDTQYFGPGTRLTVL.

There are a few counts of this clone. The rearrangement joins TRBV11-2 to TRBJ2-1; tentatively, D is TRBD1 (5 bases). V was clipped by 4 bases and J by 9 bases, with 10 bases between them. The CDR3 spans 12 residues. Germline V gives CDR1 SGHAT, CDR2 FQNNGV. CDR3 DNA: TGTGCCAGCAGCTCTCAGGGTTTTGAGCAGTTCTTC. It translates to CASSSQGFEQFF.

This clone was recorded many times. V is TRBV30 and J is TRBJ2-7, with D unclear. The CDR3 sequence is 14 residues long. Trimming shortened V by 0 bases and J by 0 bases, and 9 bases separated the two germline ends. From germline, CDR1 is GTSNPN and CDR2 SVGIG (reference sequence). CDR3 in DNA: TGTGCCTGGAGTGTTCATAGCAGCTCCTACGAGCAGTACTTC. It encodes CAWSVHSSSYEQYF.

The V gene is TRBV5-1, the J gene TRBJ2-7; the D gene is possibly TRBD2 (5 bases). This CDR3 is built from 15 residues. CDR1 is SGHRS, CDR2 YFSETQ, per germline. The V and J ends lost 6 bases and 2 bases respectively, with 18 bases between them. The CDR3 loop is CASTPRAESAYEQYF. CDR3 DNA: TGCGCCAGCACCCCGAGGGCAGAGAGCGCCTACGAGCAGTACTTC. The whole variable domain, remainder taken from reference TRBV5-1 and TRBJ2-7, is KAGVTQTPRYLIKTRGQQVTLSCSPISGHRSVSWYQQTPGQGLQFLFEYFSETQRNKGNFPGRFSGRQFSNSRSEMNVSTLELGDSALYLCASTPRAESAYEQYFGPGTRLTVT.

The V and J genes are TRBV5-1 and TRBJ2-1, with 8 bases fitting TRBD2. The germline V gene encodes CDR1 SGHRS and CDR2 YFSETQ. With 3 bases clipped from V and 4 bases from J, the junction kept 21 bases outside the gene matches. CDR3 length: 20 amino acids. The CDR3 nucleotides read TGCGCCAGCAGCTGGGAACCTACAGGCACGGGAGGGCGAGGGTACAATGAGCAGTTCTTC. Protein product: CASSWEPTGTGGRGYNEQFF.

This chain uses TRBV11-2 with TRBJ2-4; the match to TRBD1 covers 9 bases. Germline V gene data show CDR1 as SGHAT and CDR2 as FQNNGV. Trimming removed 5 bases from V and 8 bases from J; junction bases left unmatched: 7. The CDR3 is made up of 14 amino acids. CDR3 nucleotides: TGTGCCAGCAGCCCCACACGGACAGGGGACATTCAGTACTTC. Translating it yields CASSPTRTGDIQYF.

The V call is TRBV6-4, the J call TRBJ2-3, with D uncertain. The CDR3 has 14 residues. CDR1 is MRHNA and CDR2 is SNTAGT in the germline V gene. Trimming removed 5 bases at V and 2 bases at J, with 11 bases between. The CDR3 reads CASSRNGATDTQYF. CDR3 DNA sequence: TGTGCCAGCAGTAGGAATGGAGCCACAGATACGCAGTATTTT.

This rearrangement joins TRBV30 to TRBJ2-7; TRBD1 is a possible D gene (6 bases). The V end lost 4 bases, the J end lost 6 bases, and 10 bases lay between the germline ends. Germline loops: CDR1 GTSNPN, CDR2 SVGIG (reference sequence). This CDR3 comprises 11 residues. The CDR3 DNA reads TGTGCCTGGACGAGAGGGGGCGAGCAGTACTTC. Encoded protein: CAWTRGGEQYF.

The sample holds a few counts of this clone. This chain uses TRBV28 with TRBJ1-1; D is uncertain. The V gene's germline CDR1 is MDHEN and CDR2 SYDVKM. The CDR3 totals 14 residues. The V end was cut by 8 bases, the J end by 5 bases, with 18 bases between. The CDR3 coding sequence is TGTGCCAGCGTAAAGGGAGGTTTAAAGACTGAAGCTTTCTTT. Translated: CASVKGGLKTEAFF.

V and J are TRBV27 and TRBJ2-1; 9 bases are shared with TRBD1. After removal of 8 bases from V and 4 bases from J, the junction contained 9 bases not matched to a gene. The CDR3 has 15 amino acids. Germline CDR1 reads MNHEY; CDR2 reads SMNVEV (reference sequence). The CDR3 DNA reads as TGTGCCAGCCGAACCCGGGACAGGGTGTACAATGAGCAGTTCTTC. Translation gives CASRTRDRVYNEQFF.

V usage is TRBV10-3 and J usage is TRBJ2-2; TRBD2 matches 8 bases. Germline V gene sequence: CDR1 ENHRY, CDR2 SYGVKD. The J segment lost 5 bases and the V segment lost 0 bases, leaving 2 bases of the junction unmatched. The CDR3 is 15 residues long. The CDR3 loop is CAISESPGGTGELFF. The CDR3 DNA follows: TGTGCCATCAGTGAGTCCCCGGGGGGGACCGGGGAGCTGTTTTTT.

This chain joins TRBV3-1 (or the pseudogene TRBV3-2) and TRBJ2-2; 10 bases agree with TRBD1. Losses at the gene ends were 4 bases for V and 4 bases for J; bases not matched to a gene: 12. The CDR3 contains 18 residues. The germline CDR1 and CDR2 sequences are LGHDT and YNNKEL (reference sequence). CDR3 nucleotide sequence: TGTGCCAGCAGCCGACGGGACAGGGGCCTTAAGGGCACCGGGGAGCTGTTTTTT. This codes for CASSRRDRGLKGTGELFF.

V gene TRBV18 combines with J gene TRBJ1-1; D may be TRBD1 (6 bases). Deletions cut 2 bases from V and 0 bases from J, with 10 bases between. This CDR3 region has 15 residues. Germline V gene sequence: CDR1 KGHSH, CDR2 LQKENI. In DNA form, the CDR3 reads TGTGCCAGCTCACCATCGTGGGACATGAACACTGAAGCTTTCTTT. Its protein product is CASSPSWDMNTEAFF.

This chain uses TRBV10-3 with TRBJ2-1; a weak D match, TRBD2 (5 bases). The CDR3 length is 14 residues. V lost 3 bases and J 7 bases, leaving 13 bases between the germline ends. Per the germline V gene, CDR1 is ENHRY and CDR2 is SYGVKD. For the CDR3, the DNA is TGTGCCATCAGTGAACCTAGGAGGACTAATGAGCAGTTCTTC. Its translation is CAISEPRRTNEQFF.